These 24 T cell receptor beta chains share one sample of origin, sequenced in a study of blood T cells in healthy people across ages. Next came a second PCR, run for roughly 6 to 11 cycles, which used a sample-barcoded 5' primer along with a J-beta primer mix. TCRdb redid the calling of the 5' RACE reads with MiXCR, one entry per CDR3 protein. The data show about 1.4 million distinct CDR3 sequences, around 55% seen once. The source material was blood. The receptors were gathered from a man younger than 35 in good health.

This clonotype was seen a few times. The J gene is TRBJ1-1, the V gene TRBV18; D might be TRBD1 (5 bases). Trimming cost V 2 bases and J 0 bases, with 7 bases left between them. The CDR3 contains 14 residues. From germline, CDR1 is KGHSH and CDR2 LQKENI. The CDR3 sequence: CASSPGAVNTEAFF. Here the CDR3 DNA reads TGTGCCAGCTCACCAGGGGCTGTGAACACTGAAGCTTTCTTT.

The chain links TRBV15 to TRBJ1-5, with D hard to call. The CDR3 contains 15 residues. Per germline, CDR1 LNHNV and CDR2 YYDKDF (reference sequence). V lost 1 base, J lost 4 bases, and 11 bases lay in between. CDR3: CATSRGRSFNQPQHF. CDR3 DNA: TGTGCCACCAGCAGAGGAAGGTCTTTTAATCAGCCCCAGCATTTT.

The V gene is TRBV2, the J gene TRBJ1-4; D unresolved. Germline CDR1 and CDR2: SNHLY and FYNNEI. The CDR3 contains 14 residues. V was cut by 3 bases and J by 4 bases, with 9 bases left in between. DNA for the CDR3: TGTGCCAGCAGTGATCTGGGTATTAATGAAAAACTGTTTTTT. Encoded protein: CASSDLGINEKLFF.

V is TRBV5-1 and J is TRBJ2-7; D ambiguous. The length of the CDR3 is 15 residues. V shed 4 bases and J shed 0 bases, with 14 bases lying between them. Germline values: CDR1 SGHRS, CDR2 YFSETQ. For the CDR3, the DNA is TGCGCCAGCAGCCTAGGACCCCAAAGCTCCTACGAGCAGTACTTC. Translating it yields CASSLGPQSSYEQYF.

The gene calls are TRBV10-3 and TRBJ2-7; D may match TRBD1 or TRBD2 (6 bases each). The CDR3 runs to 15 residues. Trimming removed 6 bases from V and 4 bases from J, with 19 bases in between. CDR1 is ENHRY, CDR2 SYGVKD, per germline. The CDR3 here is CAIRPSRGEVYEQYF. DNA for the CDR3: TGTGCCATCAGACCCTCGAGGGGGGAGGTTTACGAGCAGTACTTC.

The chain couples TRBV28 to TRBJ2-7, with D unresolved. The CDR3 is 12 amino acids. The germline V gene has CDR1 MDHEN and CDR2 SYDVKM. V lost 3 bases, J lost 5 bases, and 8 bases lay in between. The CDR3: CASSFLVHEQYF. In DNA form, the CDR3 reads TGTGCCAGCAGTTTTTTGGTTCACGAGCAGTACTTC.

The chain links TRBV24-1 to TRBJ2-5, with TRBD1 matching 7 bases. V lost 1 base to trimming and J lost 2 bases; unmatched junction nucleotides: 6. Germline lookup yields CDR1 KGHDR and CDR2 SFDVKD. The CDR3 is made up of 16 amino acids. The CDR3 loop reads CATSDFVRTGQETQYF. The CDR3, as DNA: TGTGCCACCAGTGATTTCGTAAGGACAGGACAAGAGACCCAGTACTTC.

V and J are TRBV9 and TRBJ2-1; 8 bases align to TRBD1. V gave up 3 bases and J gave up 4 bases; unmatched junction bases: 9. The CDR3 spans 16 residues. CDR1 is SGDLS and CDR2 is YYNGEE in the germline V gene. The CDR3 sequence is CASSGRPGGVYNEQFF. DNA for the CDR3: TGTGCCAGCAGCGGCAGACCAGGGGGCGTATACAATGAGCAGTTCTTC.

This clonotype was picked up a small number of times. V is TRBV10-3 and J is TRBJ2-2; D ambiguous. V shed 3 bases and J shed 2 bases, with 4 bases lying between them. Germline V gene lookup returns CDR1 ENHRY and CDR2 SYGVKD. CDR3 length equals 13 residues. CDR3 protein: CAISEPNTGELFF. DNA for the CDR3: TGTGCCATCAGTGAACCCAACACCGGGGAGCTGTTTTTT.

The rearrangement uses TRBV12-3 or TRBV12-4 and TRBJ2-1; TRBD2 aligns across 8 bases. Trimming cost V 3 bases and J 4 bases; bases outside gene matches: 5. This CDR3 has 15 amino acids. The chain's CDR3 is CASSFEGLGYNEQFF. CDR3 in DNA: TGTGCCAGCAGTTTCGAGGGACTAGGTTACAATGAGCAGTTCTTC.

This chain uses TRBV20-1 with TRBJ2-7, with TRBD2 matching 9 bases. The CDR3 contains 13 residues. Per the germline V gene, CDR1 is DFQATT and CDR2 is SNEGSKA (reference sequence). V was clipped by 5 bases and J by 6 bases; unmatched bases: 8. The CDR3 nucleotides are TGCAGTGCTCCTTGGGAGCGGGGGGCCGAGCAGTACTTC. Amino acid sequence: CSAPWERGAEQYF.

The rearrangement links TRBV6-5 to TRBJ2-7; 9 bases are shared with TRBD2. The CDR3 length is 15 residues. The V gene end was trimmed by 2 bases and the J gene end by 2 bases; junction bases not matched to a gene: 4. CDR1 is MNHEY and CDR2 is SVGAGI in the germline V gene. CDR3 protein: CASSYVGTSTYEQYF. CDR3 DNA: TGTGCCAGCAGTTACGTCGGGACTAGCACCTACGAGCAGTACTTC.

This chain uses TRBV9 with TRBJ2-1, with D perhaps assigned TRBD1 or TRBD2 (6 bases each). The germline gives CDR1 SGDLS, CDR2 YYNGEE. The CDR3 runs 19 residues. V dropped 0 bases and J dropped 4 bases, with 23 bases sitting between them. CDR3 sequence reads: CASSVGPKIGGDGYNEQFF. The CDR3 bases are TGTGCCAGCAGCGTAGGACCGAAAATCGGGGGCGATGGTTACAATGAGCAGTTCTTC.

This clonotype was seen only a few times. This rearrangement joins TRBV7-9 to TRBJ2-4; D is unclear. This CDR3 is 15 amino acids long. Trimming took off 5 bases at V and 0 bases at J, with 11 bases between the two ends. Germline CDR1 is SEHNR and CDR2 is FQNEAQ (reference sequence). CDR3 sequence reads: CASSKQLGAKNIQYF. The CDR3 nucleotides read TGTGCCAGCAGCAAACAGTTAGGAGCCAAAAACATTCAGTACTTC.

The V gene is TRBV6-5, the J gene TRBJ1-2, with D unclear. The CDR3 spans 13 residues. Trimming left V 2 bases short and J 1 base short, with 5 bases between. Germline V gene sequence: CDR1 MNHEY, CDR2 SVGAGI. Here the CDR3 DNA reads TGTGCCAGCAGTTACCCGAATAACTATGGCTACACCTTC. Protein sequence: CASSYPNNYGYTF.

The V call is TRBV4-2, the J call TRBJ1-5, with D possibly TRBD1 on 6 matching bases. The CDR3 consists of 15 residues. CDR1 is LGHNA and CDR2 is YNFKEQ in the germline V gene. V lost 1 base to trimming and J lost 7 bases, with 14 bases between them. The CDR3 protein is CASSQAGQGLQPQHF. CDR3 nucleotide sequence: TGTGCCAGCAGCCAAGCGGGGCAGGGGTTGCAGCCCCAGCATTTT.

This clonotype has only a few counts. The gene calls are TRBV6-5 and TRBJ1-5; 10 nucleotides agree with TRBD1. The CDR3 extends over 16 amino acids. Trimming took 4 bases from V and 2 from J; bases not matched to a gene: 5. Germline CDR1 and CDR2: MNHEY and SVGAGI. The CDR3: CASSSGTGVRNQPQHF. Written as DNA, the CDR3 is TGTGCCAGCAGTTCCGGGACAGGGGTCCGCAATCAGCCCCAGCATTTT.

The chain has TRBV28 and TRBJ2-5, with D perhaps being TRBD1 or TRBD2 (5 bases each). Germline lookup yields CDR1 MDHEN and CDR2 SYDVKM. The CDR3 sequence is 16 residues long. Trimming shortened V by 7 bases and J by 1 base, and 19 bases separated the two germline ends. The CDR3 reads CASNGRDAPTQETQYF. CDR3 nucleotide sequence: TGTGCCAGCAACGGCCGGGACGCCCCCACCCAAGAGACCCAGTACTTC. Drawing the rest from reference TRBV28 and TRBJ2-5, the complete variable domain is DVKVTQSSRYLVKRTGEKVFLECVQDMDHENMFWYRQDPGLGLRLIYFSYDVKMKEKGDIPEGYSVSREKKERFSLILESASTNQTSMYLCASNGRDAPTQETQYFGPGTRLLVL.

The chain joins TRBV7-9 to TRBJ2-1; no clear D gene. The CDR3 has 13 amino acids. The germline V gene has CDR1 SEHNR and CDR2 FQNEAQ (reference sequence). V lost 2 bases and J lost 5, with 7 bases in between. The DNA for the CDR3 is TGTGCCAGCAGCTTACTATTAAACAATGAGCAGTTCTTC. Protein sequence: CASSLLLNNEQFF.

V and J are TRBV27 and TRBJ1-2; a weak D match, TRBD1 (5 bases). CDR1 is MNHEY, CDR2 SMNVEV, per germline (reference sequence). V was pared by 8 bases and J by 4 bases, with 14 bases between. CDR3 size: 13 residues. This CDR3 reads CASCMQGGYGYTF. Here the CDR3 DNA reads TGTGCCAGCTGTATGCAGGGCGGCTATGGCTACACCTTC.

The rearrangement uses TRBV13 and TRBJ2-3; 10 bases line up with TRBD2. V shed 3 bases, J shed 2 bases, and the junction held 8 bases outside the gene matches. CDR1 and CDR2 from the germline V gene are PRHDT and FYEKMQ (reference sequence). The CDR3 covers 17 residues. The CDR3 nucleotides read TGTGCCAGCAGCTTCTTCTGGACTAGCGGATACACAGATACGCAGTATTTT. Protein product: CASSFFWTSGYTDTQYF.

The chain combines TRBV4-1 with TRBJ2-7, with 7 bases fitting TRBD1. The CDR3 length is 15 residues. V dropped 0 bases and J dropped 2; count of bases not matched to a gene: 4. Germline V gene data show CDR1 as MGHRA and CDR2 as YSYEKL. CDR3 in DNA: TGCGCCAGCAGCCAAGAGGACAGGCTTGCCTACGAGCAGTACTTC. Translated, it gives CASSQEDRLAYEQYF.

The chain couples TRBV10-3 to TRBJ1-1; tentative D call: TRBD1 (5 bases). V was shortened by 6 bases and J by 11 bases, with 19 bases between the two germline ends. Looked up from germline, CDR1 is ENHRY and CDR2 is SYGVKD. The length of the CDR3 is 13 residues. The chain's CDR3 is CAIRPDILPGAFF. CDR3 in DNA: TGTGCCATCAGGCCGGACATCCTCCCTGGGGCTTTCTTT.

This clonotype has at least ten counts. This chain connects TRBV4-3 to TRBJ2-6; D might be TRBD1 (5 bases). Germline V CDR1 and CDR2: LGHNA, YSLEER. Between the trimmed V and J ends, which lost 3 bases and 0 bases, there was a span of 12 bases. The CDR3 contains 17 residues. The DNA for the CDR3 is TGCGCCAGCAGCCACCTAACAGGCGACTCTGGGGCCAACGTCCTGACTTTC. This encodes CASSHLTGDSGANVLTF.